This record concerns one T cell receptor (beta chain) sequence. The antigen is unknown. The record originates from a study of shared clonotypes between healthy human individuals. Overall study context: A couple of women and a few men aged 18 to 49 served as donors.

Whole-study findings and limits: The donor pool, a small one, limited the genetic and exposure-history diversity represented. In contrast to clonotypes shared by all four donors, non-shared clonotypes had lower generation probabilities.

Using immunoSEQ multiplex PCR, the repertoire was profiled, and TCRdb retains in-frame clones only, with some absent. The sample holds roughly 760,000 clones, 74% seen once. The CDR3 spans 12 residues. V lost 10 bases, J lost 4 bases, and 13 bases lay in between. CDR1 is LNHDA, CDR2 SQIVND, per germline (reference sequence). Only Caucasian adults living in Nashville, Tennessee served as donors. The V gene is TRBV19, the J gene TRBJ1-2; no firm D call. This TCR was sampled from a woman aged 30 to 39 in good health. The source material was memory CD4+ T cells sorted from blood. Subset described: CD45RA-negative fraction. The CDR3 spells CATGGWSYGYTF. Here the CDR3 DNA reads TGTGCCACCGGCGGGTGGTCCTATGGCTACACCTTC.